A selection of T cell receptor beta chains follows, all from one sample in a study of T cell repertoires in cytomegalovirus infection. The antigens for these receptors are not known. TCRdb re-analysed the reads in MiXCR, keeping a single row per CDR3 protein. The sample holds fewer than 900,000 distinct CDR3 sequences; approximately 32% are singletons and the top ten take approximately 14%. Material: cultured CD8+ T cells from PBMCs, obtained from culture after CMV antigen stimulation. Receptors were obtained from a human donor in good health (CMV status not recorded). Some clones in this sample may be carry-over from other donors' samples. The CDR3 runs from the conserved cysteine through the conserved F or W. The D gene is left open where the match is weak. The listing skips clone size in some rows; elsewhere it reads once, few, many or a size class.

CDR3 protein: CASSLWDRGTMSTEAFF
CDR3 DNA: TGTGCCAGCAGCCTATGGGACAGGGGCACTATGAGCACTGAAGCTTTCTTT
J gene: TRBJ1-1
clone size: -
D gene: TRBD1
V gene: TRBV11-2

CDR3 protein: CSARDLRASGDRGSPLHF
CDR3 DNA: TGCAGTGCTAGAGATCTCAGGGCGTCGGGGGACAGGGGTTCACCCCTCCACTTT
J gene: TRBJ1-6
clone size: -
D gene: TRBD1
V gene: TRBV20-1

CDR3 protein: CASSLVGRYQETQYF
CDR3 DNA: TGTGCCAGCAGCTTAGTCGGCCGATACCAAGAGACCCAGTACTTC
J gene: TRBJ2-5
clone size: -
D gene: -
V gene: TRBV7-6

CDR3 protein: CASSFMDGNTGELFF
CDR3 DNA: TGTGCCAGCAGCTTCATGGACGGGAACACCGGGGAGCTGTTTTTT
J gene: TRBJ2-2
clone size: few
D gene: -
V gene: TRBV7-2

CDR3 protein: CASSLKLTGQSSYNSPLHF
CDR3 DNA: TGTGCCAGCAGCCTAAAACTGACAGGCCAGAGCTCCTATAATTCACCCCTCCACTTT
J gene: TRBJ1-6
clone size: many
D gene: -
V gene: TRBV7-9

CDR3 protein: CASSSEAIHPGLQETQYF
CDR3 DNA: TGTGCCAGCAGCTCTGAGGCTATTCACCCAGGGCTCCAAGAGACCCAGTACTTC
J gene: TRBJ2-5
clone size: many
D gene: -
V gene: TRBV11-1

CDR3 protein: CATSDPTGQETQYF
CDR3 DNA: TGTGCCACCAGTGATCCCACAGGGCAAGAGACCCAGTACTTC
J gene: TRBJ2-5
clone size: few
D gene: -
V gene: TRBV24-1

CDR3 protein: CASTASANTEAFF
CDR3 DNA: TGTGCCAGCACCGCCAGCGCGAACACTGAAGCTTTCTTT
J gene: TRBJ1-1
clone size: -
D gene: -
V gene: TRBV12-3/TRBV12-4

CDR3 protein: CAITSAGKVDNEQFF
CDR3 DNA: TGTGCCATCACCTCTGCGGGGAAAGTCGACAATGAGCAGTTCTTC
J gene: TRBJ2-1
clone size: few
D gene: -
V gene: TRBV10-3

CDR3 protein: CASSSSAVTDTQYF
CDR3 DNA: TGTGCCAGCAGTTCATCAGCGGTCACAGATACGCAGTATTTT
J gene: TRBJ2-3
clone size: -
D gene: -
V gene: TRBV7-6

CDR3 protein: CASSSRQEPPYEQYF
CDR3 DNA: TGTGCCAGCAGCTCTAGACAGGAGCCCCCTTACGAGCAGTACTTC
J gene: TRBJ2-7
clone size: few
D gene: -
V gene: TRBV5-4

CDR3 protein: CASRGEPGANVLTF
CDR3 DNA: TGTGCCAGCAGGGGGGAGCCCGGGGCCAACGTCCTGACTTTC
J gene: TRBJ2-6
clone size: few
D gene: -
V gene: TRBV2

CDR3 protein: CASSSSGGVSSYEQYF
CDR3 DNA: TGTGCCAGCAGCTCGTCGGGGGGGGTGAGCTCCTACGAGCAGTACTTC
J gene: TRBJ2-7
clone size: -
D gene: TRBD2
V gene: TRBV11-2

CDR3 protein: CAIREAGTIGEAFF
CDR3 DNA: TGTGCCATCAGAGAAGCGGGGACAATTGGTGAAGCTTTCTTT
J gene: TRBJ1-1
clone size: few
D gene: -
V gene: TRBV10-3

CDR3 protein: CSARTSDTDTQYF
CDR3 DNA: TGCAGTGCTCGGACTAGCGACACAGATACGCAGTATTTT
J gene: TRBJ2-3
clone size: -
D gene: TRBD2
V gene: TRBV20-1

CDR3 protein: CASSLEAGALDTQYF
CDR3 DNA: TGTGCCAGCAGTTTGGAAGCGGGGGCGTTGGATACGCAGTATTTT
J gene: TRBJ2-3
clone size: -
D gene: TRBD2
V gene: TRBV12-3/TRBV12-4

CDR3 protein: CSVGFRDNEVETQYF
CDR3 DNA: TGCAGCGTTGGGTTCCGGGACAACGAGGTGGAGACCCAGTACTTC
J gene: TRBJ2-5
clone size: few
D gene: -
V gene: TRBV29-1

CDR3 protein: CASSRPGSGVSTDTQYF
CDR3 DNA: TGTGCCAGCAGCCGGCCCGGAAGCGGTGTTAGCACAGATACGCAGTATTTT
J gene: TRBJ2-3
clone size: few
D gene: -
V gene: TRBV5-8

CDR3 protein: CASGRGGGTDTQYF
CDR3 DNA: TGTGCCAGTGGCCGGGGGGGCGGGACAGATACGCAGTATTTT
J gene: TRBJ2-3
clone size: -
D gene: TRBD2
V gene: TRBV6-6

CDR3 protein: CASSFWSPSTDTQYF
CDR3 DNA: TGTGCCAGCAGTTTCTGGAGCCCCAGCACAGATACGCAGTATTTT
J gene: TRBJ2-3
clone size: few
D gene: -
V gene: TRBV12-3/TRBV12-4

CDR3 protein: CASTQTGGVATNEKLFF
CDR3 DNA: TGCGCCAGCACCCAAACGGGAGGGGTTGCAACTAATGAAAAACTGTTTTTT
J gene: TRBJ1-4
clone size: few
D gene: -
V gene: TRBV5-1

CDR3 protein: CASSQDGGGRNYGYTF
CDR3 DNA: TGCGCCAGCAGCCAAGACGGAGGGGGCAGGAACTATGGCTACACCTTC
J gene: TRBJ1-2
clone size: -
D gene: TRBD1
V gene: TRBV4-1

CDR3 protein: CASTLGHDMNTEAFF
CDR3 DNA: TGTGCCAGCACCCTGGGCCACGACATGAACACTGAAGCTTTCTTT
J gene: TRBJ1-1
clone size: -
D gene: -
V gene: TRBV6-2/TRBV6-3

CDR3 protein: CASSYRGQGGTQYF
CDR3 DNA: TGTGCCAGCAGTTACCGAGGACAGGGAGGGACCCAGTACTTC
J gene: TRBJ2-5
clone size: few
D gene: TRBD1
V gene: TRBV6-2/TRBV6-3